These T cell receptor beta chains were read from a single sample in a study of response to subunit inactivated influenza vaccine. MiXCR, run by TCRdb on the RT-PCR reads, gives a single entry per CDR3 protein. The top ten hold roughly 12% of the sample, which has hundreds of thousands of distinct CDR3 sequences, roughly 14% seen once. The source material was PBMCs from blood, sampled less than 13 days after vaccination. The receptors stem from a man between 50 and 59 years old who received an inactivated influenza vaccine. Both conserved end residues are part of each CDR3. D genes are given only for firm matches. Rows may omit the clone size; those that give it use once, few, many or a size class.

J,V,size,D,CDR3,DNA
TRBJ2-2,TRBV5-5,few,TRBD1,CASSLGTGPDLELFF,TGTGCCAGCAGCTTGGGGACAGGGCCGGATTTGGAGCTGTTTTTT
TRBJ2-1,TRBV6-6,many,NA,CASSFTAYNEQFF,TGTGCCAGCAGCTTTACAGCATACAATGAGCAGTTCTTC
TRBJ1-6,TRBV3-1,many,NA,CASSQDLRTASSPLHF,TGTGCCAGCAGCCAAGATCTTAGGACAGCCAGTTCACCCCTCCACTTT
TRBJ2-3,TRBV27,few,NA,CATSGAHTDTQYF,TGTGCCACCTCAGGGGCCCACACAGATACGCAGTATTTT
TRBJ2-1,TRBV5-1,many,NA,CASSLRGRGHEQFF,TGCGCCAGCAGCTTGCGGGGAAGAGGCCATGAGCAGTTCTTC
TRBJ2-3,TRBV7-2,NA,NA,CASRRLRSTDTQYF,TGTGCCAGCAGGAGATTGAGAAGCACAGATACGCAGTATTTT
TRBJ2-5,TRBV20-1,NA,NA,CSARTRAWYQETQYF,TGCAGTGCTAGGACCCGGGCCTGGTACCAAGAGACCCAGTACTTC
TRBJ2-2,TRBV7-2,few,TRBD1,CASSLGSRGPRELFF,TGTGCCAGCAGCTTAGGGTCCAGGGGGCCCCGGGAGCTGTTTTTT
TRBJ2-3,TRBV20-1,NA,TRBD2,CSAGLAGTTDTQYF,TGCAGTGCCGGGCTAGCGGGGACCACAGATACGCAGTATTTT
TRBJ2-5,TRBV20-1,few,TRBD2,CSATMAGAAETQYF,TGCAGTGCTACAATGGCGGGAGCGGCAGAGACCCAGTACTTC
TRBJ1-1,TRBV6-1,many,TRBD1,CASSQDRDTEAFF,TGTGCCAGCAGTCAGGACAGGGACACTGAAGCTTTCTTT
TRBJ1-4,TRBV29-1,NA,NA,CSVVKDEKLFF,TGCAGCGTTGTTAAAGACGAAAAACTGTTTTTT
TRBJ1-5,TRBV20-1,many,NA,CSARGGLTDQPQHF,TGCAGTGCTCGCGGGGGACTAACCGATCAGCCCCAGCATTTT
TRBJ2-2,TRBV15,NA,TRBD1,CATSTGQALTGELFF,TGTGCCACCAGCACCGGACAGGCGTTGACCGGGGAGCTGTTTTTT
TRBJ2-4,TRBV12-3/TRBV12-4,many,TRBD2,CASSERGINIQYF,TGTGCCAGCAGCGAGCGGGGGATAAACATTCAGTACTTC
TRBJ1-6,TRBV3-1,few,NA,CASSQDAGSRSPLHF,TGTGCCAGCAGCCAAGACGCAGGATCTCGATCACCCCTCCACTTT
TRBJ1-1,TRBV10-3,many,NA,CAIQMEQSAEAFF,TGTGCCATCCAGATGGAACAGTCGGCTGAAGCTTTCTTT
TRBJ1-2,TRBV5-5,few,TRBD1,CASSSTPGQINYGYTF,TGTGCCAGCAGCTCCACCCCGGGACAGATTAACTATGGCTACACCTTC
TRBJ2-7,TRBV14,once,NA,CASSQARSDKPHEQYF,TGTGCCAGCAGCCAAGCTCGCTCGGACAAGCCGCACGAGCAGTACTTC
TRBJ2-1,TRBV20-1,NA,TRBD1,CSARARSEDRAYNEQFF,TGCAGTGCTAGAGCTCGATCAGAGGACAGGGCCTACAATGAGCAGTTCTTC
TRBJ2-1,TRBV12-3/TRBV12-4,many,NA,CASSLGGYLVGEQFF,TGTGCCAGCAGTTTAGGGGGGTATTTGGTGGGTGAGCAGTTCTTC
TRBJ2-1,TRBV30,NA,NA,CAWRRDGEQFF,TGTGCCTGGAGAAGAGATGGTGAGCAGTTCTTC
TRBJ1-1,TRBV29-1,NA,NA,CSVEEVWQGPMNTEAFF,TGCAGCGTTGAAGAAGTTTGGCAGGGTCCAATGAACACTGAAGCTTTCTTT
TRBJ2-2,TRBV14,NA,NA,CASSPTQDSYTGELFF,TGTGCCAGCAGCCCAACGCAAGACAGTTACACCGGGGAGCTGTTTTTT
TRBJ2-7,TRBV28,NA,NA,CASSLRKMSSYEQYF,TGTGCCAGCAGTTTACGGAAGATGAGCTCCTACGAGCAGTACTTC
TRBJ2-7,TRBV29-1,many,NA,CSVDLPEDSSYEQYF,TGCAGCGTTGATTTACCAGAAGACAGCTCCTACGAGCAGTACTTC
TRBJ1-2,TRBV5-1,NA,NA,CASSPGARGYGYTF,TGCGCCAGCAGCCCAGGAGCGAGGGGTTATGGCTACACCTTC
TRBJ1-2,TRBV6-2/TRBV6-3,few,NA,CASSKDRLGYGYTF,TGTGCCAGCAGTAAGGACAGACTCGGCTATGGCTACACCTTC
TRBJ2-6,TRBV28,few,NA,CASSLSARRRLTSSGANVLTF,TGTGCCAGCAGTTTATCGGCAAGACGTCGTCTAACTTCCTCTGGGGCCAACGTCCTGACTTTC